These 4 T cell receptor beta chains were all obtained from the same sample, sequenced in a study of blood T cells in healthy people across ages. For the second PCR, which ran for roughly 6 to 11 cycles, a sample-barcoded 5' primer and a J-beta primer mix were used. Via MiXCR, TCRdb re-called the 5' RACE reads, giving one row per CDR3 protein. This table has about 1.1 million distinct CDR3 sequences, around two fifths appearing once. The sequencing sample was made of blood. The source is a young man in good health.

The rearrangement links TRBV4-1 to TRBJ1-2; 8 bases line up with TRBD1. Trimming at V came to 0 bases and at J to 4 bases, leaving 13 bases not matched to a gene. CDR1 MGHRA and CDR2 YSYEKL come from the germline V gene. This CDR3 has 18 residues. CDR3 DNA sequence: TGCGCCAGCAGCCAAGAGAGAACAGGGGGTCCTGCTAGCTATGGCTACACCTTC. Translation: CASSQERTGGPASYGYTF.

The gene calls are TRBV20-1 and TRBJ1-5, with D possibly TRBD1 on 5 matching bases. The V end lost 4 bases, the J end lost 1 base, and 11 bases lay between the germline ends. The germline V gene has CDR1 DFQATT and CDR2 SNEGSKA (reference sequence). This CDR3 contains 14 residues. The CDR3 DNA is TGCAGTGCTATTTTTGGGGCGAGCAATCAGCCCCAGCATTTT. This encodes CSAIFGASNQPQHF.

This clonotype was detected many times. This chain joins TRBV6-6 and TRBJ2-1, with D uncertain. V lost 0 bases, J lost 4 bases, and 7 bases lay in between. This CDR3 region has 14 residues. Germline lookup yields CDR1 MNHNY and CDR2 SVGAGI (reference sequence). The CDR3 is CASSYSPDYNEQFF. CDR3 nucleotides: TGTGCCAGCAGTTACTCACCCGATTACAATGAGCAGTTCTTC.

This clonotype came up many times. The genes are TRBV29-1 and TRBJ2-1; D might be TRBD1 or TRBD2, each matching 5 bases. The CDR3 is 14 amino acids. Germline V gene sequence: CDR1 SQVTM, CDR2 ANQGSEA. V was clipped by 8 bases and J by 9 bases, with 23 bases between them. The CDR3, as DNA: TGCAGCTCGTCGATCGGGGCGGATTCGGGTGAGCAGTTCTTC. Its protein product is CSSSIGADSGEQFF.